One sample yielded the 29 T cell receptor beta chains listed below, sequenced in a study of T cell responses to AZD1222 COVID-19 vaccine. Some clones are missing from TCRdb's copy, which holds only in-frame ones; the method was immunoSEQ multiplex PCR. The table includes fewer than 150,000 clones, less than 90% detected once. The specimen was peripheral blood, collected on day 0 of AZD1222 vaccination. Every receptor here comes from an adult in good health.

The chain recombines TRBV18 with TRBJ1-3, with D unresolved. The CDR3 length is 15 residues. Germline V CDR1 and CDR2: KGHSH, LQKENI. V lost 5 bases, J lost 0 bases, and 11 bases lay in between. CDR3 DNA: TGTGCCAGCTCATTTACAGAGAGCTCTGGAAACACCATATATTTT. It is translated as CASSFTESSGNTIYF.

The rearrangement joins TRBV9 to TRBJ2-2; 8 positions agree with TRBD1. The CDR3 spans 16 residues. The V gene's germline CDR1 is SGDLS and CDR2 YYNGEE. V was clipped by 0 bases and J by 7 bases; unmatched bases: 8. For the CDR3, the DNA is TGTGCCAGCAGCGTAGCTGGACAGGGACCGGTCGGGGAGCTGTTTTTT. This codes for CASSVAGQGPVGELFF.

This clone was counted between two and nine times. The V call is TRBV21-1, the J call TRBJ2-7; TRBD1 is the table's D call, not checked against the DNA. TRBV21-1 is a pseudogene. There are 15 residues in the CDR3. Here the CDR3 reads CASSTGTGDGYEQYF. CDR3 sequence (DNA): TGTGCCAGCAGCACGGGGACAGGGGACGGCTACGAGCAGTACTTC.

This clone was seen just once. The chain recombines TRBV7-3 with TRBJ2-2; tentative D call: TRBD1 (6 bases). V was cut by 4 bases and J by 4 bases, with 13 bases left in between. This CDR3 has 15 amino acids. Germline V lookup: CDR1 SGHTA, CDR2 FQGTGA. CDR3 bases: TGTGCCAGCAGCTCCACAGGGCTGGGCACCGGGGAGCTGTTTTTT. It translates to CASSSTGLGTGELFF.

CDR3 DNA sequence: TGTGCCAGCACCGACTCCTACGAGCAGTACTTC. Translating it yields CASTDSYEQYF. The genes are TRBV25-1 and TRBJ2-7; D uncertain. The germline V and J ends were trimmed by 7 bases and 0 bases, with 4 bases remaining between them. The CDR3 is made up of 11 amino acids. The V gene's germline CDR1 is MGHDK and CDR2 SYGVNS.

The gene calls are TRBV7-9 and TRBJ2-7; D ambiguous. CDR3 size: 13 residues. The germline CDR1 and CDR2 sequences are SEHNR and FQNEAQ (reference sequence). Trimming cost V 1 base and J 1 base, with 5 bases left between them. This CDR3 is CASSLDSSYEQYF. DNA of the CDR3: TGTGCCAGCAGCTTAGACAGTTCCTACGAGCAGTACTTC.

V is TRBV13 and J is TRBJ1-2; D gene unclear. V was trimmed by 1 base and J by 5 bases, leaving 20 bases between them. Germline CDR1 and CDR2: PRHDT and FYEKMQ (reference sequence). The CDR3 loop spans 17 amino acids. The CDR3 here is CASSLEGRRTLRYGYTF. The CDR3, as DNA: TGTGCCAGCAGCTTAGAGGGTCGGCGAACCCTTAGGTATGGCTACACCTTC.

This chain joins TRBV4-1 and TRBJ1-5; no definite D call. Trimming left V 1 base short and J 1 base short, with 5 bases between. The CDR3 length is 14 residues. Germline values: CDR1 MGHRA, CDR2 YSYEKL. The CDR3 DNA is TGCGCCAGCAGCCAAGCGGGCAGCAATCAGCCCCAGCATTTT. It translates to CASSQAGSNQPQHF.

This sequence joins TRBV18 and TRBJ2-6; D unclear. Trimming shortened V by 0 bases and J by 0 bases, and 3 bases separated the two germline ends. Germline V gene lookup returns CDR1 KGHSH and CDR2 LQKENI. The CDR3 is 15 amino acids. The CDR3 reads CASSPPGSGANVLTF. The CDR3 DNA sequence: TGTGCCAGCTCACCACCGGGCTCTGGGGCCAACGTCCTGACTTTC.

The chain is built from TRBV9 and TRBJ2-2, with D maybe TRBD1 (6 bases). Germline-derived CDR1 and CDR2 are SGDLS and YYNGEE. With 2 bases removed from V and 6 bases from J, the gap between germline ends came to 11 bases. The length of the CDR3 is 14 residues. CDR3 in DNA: TGTGCCAGCAGCGTCAACAGGGACGCCGGGGAGCTGTTTTTT. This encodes CASSVNRDAGELFF.

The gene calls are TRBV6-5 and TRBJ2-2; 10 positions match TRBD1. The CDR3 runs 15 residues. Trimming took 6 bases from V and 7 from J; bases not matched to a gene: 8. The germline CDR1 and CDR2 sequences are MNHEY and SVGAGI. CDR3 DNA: TGTGCCAGCAGAACCGACAGGGGGCACAACGGGGAGCTGTTTTTT. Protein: CASRTDRGHNGELFF.

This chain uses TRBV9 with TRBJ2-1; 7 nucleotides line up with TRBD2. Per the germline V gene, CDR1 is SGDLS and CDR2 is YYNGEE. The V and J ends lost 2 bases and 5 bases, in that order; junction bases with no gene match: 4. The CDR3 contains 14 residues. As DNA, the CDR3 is TGTGCCAGCAGCGTCGGGCTAGCGGACAATGAGCAGTTCTTC. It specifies CASSVGLADNEQFF.

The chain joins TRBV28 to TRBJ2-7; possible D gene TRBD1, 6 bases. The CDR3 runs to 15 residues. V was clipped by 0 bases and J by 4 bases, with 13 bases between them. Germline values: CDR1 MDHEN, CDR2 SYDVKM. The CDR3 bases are TGTGCCAGCAGTTTATGGCAGGGGACCAGGTACGAGCAGTACTTC. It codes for CASSLWQGTRYEQYF.

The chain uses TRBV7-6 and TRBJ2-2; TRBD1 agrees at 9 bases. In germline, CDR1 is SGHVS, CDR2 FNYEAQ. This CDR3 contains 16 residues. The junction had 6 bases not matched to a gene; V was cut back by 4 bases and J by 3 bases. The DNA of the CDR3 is TGTGCCAGCAGCTCGACCGGGACAGGGTACACCGGGGAGCTGTTTTTT. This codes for CASSSTGTGYTGELFF.

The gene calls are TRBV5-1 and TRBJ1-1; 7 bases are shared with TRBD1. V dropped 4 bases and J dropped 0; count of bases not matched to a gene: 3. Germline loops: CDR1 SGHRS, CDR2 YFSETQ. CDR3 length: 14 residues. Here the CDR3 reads CASSTGQMNTEAFF. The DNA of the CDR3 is TGCGCCAGCAGCACGGGACAGATGAACACTGAAGCTTTCTTT.

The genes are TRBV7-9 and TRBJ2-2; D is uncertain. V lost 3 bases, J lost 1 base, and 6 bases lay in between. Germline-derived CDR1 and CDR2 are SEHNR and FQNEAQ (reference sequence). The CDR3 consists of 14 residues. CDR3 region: CASSFRRNTGELFF. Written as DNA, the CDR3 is TGTGCCAGCAGCTTCCGCAGGAACACCGGGGAGCTGTTTTTT. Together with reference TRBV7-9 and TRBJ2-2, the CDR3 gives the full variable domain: DTGVSQNPRHKITKRGQNVTFRCDPISEHNRLYWYRQTLGQGPEFLTYFQNEAQLEKSRLLSDRFSAERPKGSFSTLEIQRTEQGDSAMYLCASSFRRNTGELFFGEGSRLTVL.

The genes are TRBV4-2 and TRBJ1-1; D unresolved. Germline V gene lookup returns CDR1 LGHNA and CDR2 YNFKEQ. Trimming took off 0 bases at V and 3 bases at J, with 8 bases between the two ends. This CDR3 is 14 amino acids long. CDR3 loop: CASSQDLGYTEAFF. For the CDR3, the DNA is TGTGCCAGCAGCCAAGATCTTGGTTACACTGAAGCTTTCTTT.

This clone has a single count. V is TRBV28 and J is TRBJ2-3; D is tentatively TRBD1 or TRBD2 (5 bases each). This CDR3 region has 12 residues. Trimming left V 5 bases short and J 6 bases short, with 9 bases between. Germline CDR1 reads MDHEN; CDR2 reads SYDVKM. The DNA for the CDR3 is TGTGCCAGCAGTCCGGGACGGGATACGCAGTATTTT. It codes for CASSPGRDTQYF.

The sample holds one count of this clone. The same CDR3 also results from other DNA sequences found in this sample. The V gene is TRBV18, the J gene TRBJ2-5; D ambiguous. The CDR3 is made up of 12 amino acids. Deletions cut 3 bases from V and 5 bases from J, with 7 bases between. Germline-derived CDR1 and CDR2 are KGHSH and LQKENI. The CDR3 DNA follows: TGTGCCAGCTCACCGGACCGGGAGACCCAGTACTTC. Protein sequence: CASSPDRETQYF.

The CDR3 reads CASSLGTGAMQYF. The CDR3 nucleotides read TGCGCCAGCAGCTTGGGGACAGGGGCCATGCAGTACTTC. The chain joins TRBV5-1 to TRBJ2-7; 9 nucleotides align to TRBD1. V gave up 0 bases and J gave up 9 bases; unmatched junction bases: 4. The CDR3 runs 13 residues. Germline-derived CDR1 and CDR2 are SGHRS and YFSETQ.

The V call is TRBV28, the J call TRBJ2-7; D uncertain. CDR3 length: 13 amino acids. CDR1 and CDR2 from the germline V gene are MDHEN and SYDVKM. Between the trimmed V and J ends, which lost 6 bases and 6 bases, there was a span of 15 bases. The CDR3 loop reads CASSSPPSREQYF. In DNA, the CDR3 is TGTGCCAGCAGCTCCCCACCTTCGCGCGAGCAGTACTTC.

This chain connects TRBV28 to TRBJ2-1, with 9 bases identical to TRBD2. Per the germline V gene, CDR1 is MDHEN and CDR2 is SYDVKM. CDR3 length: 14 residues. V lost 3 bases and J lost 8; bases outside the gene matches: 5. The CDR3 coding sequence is TGTGCCAGCAGTTTGGGGACTAGCTTGGATGAGCAGTTCTTC. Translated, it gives CASSLGTSLDEQFF. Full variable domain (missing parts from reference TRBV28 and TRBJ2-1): DVKVTQSSRYLVKRTGEKVFLECVQDMDHENMFWYRQDPGLGLRLIYFSYDVKMKEKGDIPEGYSVSREKKERFSLILESASTNQTSMYLCASSLGTSLDEQFFGPGTRLTVL.

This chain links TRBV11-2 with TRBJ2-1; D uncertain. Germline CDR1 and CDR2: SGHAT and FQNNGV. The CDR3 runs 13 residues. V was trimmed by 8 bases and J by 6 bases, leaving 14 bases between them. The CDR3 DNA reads TGTGCCAGCGCCCTGGATCTTCGCAATGAGCAGTTCTTC. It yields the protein CASALDLRNEQFF.

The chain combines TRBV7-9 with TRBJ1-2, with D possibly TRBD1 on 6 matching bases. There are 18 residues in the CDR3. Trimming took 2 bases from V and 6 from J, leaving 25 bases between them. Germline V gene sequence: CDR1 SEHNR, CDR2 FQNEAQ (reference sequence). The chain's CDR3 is CASSLSKGRAGEHDGYTF. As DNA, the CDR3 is TGTGCCAGCAGCTTATCCAAGGGGAGGGCAGGGGAGCATGATGGCTACACCTTC.

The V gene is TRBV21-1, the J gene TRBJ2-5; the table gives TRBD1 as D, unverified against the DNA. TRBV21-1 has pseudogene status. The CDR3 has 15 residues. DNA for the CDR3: TGTGCCAGCAGCAGTGGGACAGGGGCGCAAGAGACCCAGTACTTC. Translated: CASSSGTGAQETQYF.

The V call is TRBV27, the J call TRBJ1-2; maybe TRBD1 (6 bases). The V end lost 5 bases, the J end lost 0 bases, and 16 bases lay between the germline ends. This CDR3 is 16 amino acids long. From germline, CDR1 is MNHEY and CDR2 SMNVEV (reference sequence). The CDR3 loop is CASSMKQGLANYGYTF. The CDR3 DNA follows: TGTGCCAGCAGTATGAAACAGGGTCTCGCTAACTATGGCTACACCTTC.

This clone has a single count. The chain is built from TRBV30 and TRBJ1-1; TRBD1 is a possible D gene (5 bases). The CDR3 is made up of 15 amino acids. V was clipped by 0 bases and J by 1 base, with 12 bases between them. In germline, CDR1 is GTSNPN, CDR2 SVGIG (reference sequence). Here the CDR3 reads CAWSVLIGGNTEAFF. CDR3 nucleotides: TGTGCCTGGAGTGTACTTATTGGGGGGAACACTGAAGCTTTCTTT.

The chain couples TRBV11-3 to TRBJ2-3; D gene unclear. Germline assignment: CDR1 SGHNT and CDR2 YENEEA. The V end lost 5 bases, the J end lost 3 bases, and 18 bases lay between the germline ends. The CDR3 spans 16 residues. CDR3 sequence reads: CASSPTLGSTTDTQYF. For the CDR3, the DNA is TGTGCCAGCAGCCCTACCCTCGGATCCACTACAGATACGCAGTATTTT.

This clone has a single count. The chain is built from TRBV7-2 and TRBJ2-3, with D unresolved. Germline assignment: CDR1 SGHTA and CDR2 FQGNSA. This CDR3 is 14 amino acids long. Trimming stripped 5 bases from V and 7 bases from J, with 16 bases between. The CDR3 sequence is CASSLGPGTYTQYF. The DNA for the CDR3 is TGTGCCAGCAGCCTCGGCCCAGGCACCTATACGCAGTATTTT.